The entry that follows covers one T cell receptor beta chain sequence. The target antigen is unknown. This sample is drawn from a study of shared clonotypes between healthy human individuals. Study in general: Per donor, CD8 memory used one plate, CD8 naive used two, CD4 memory used three and CD4 naive used three.

It was across several immunoSEQ plates that each subset's genomic DNA was evenly split. Clones were sequenced by immunoSEQ multiplex PCR, and TCRdb holds only the in-frame ones, with some missing. The sample consists of approximately 810,000 clones, nearly 95% of them appearing once. Terminally differentiated effector memory CD45RA+ cells were left out of the naive CD8 fraction, which was CD45RO-negative and positively selected for CCR7. Findings and limits, study-wide: Clonotypes which were not shared had lower generation probabilities than clonotypes that all four donors shared. A generally larger estimated richness was seen in naive subsets than in memory subsets.

The TCR sequence derives from a man younger than 45 in good health. Sequenced: naive CD8+ T cells sorted from blood.

CDR3 loop: CASSVGGRFSEKLFF. CDR3 nucleotides: TGTGCCAGCAGCGTAGGAGGCAGGTTTAGTGAAAAACTGTTTTTT. The V call is TRBV9, the J call TRBJ1-4; D uncertain. CDR1 and CDR2 (germline): SGDLS, YYNGEE. Trimming took 0 bases from V and 7 from J, leaving 13 bases between them. This CDR3 is built from 15 residues.